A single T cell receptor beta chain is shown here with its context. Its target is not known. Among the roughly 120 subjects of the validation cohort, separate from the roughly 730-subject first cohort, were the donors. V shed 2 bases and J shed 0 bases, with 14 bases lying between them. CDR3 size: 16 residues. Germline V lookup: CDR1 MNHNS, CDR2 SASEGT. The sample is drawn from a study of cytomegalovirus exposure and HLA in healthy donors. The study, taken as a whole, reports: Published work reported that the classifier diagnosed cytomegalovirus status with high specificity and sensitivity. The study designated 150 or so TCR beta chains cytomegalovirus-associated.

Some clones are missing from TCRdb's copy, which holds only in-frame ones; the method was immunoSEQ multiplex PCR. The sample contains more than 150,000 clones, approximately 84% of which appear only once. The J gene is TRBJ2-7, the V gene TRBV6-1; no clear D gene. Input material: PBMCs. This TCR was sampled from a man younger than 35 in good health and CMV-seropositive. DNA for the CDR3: TGTGCCAGCAGTGAAATTCAGGCCTTGAGCTCCTACGAGCAGTACTTC. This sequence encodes CASSEIQALSSYEQYF.